This T cell receptor beta chain is from a study of cytomegalovirus exposure and HLA in healthy donors. Study findings and constraints: Most TCR sequences were seen very rarely across donors, but some public TCRs occurred in many. In a later analysis, parvovirus B19, influenza, CMV and Epstein-Barr virus appeared linked to several top co-occurrence clusters.

This PCR relied on a set of 60 Vbeta primers and 13 Jbeta primers. TCRdb's table, derived via immunoSEQ multiplex PCR, lists solely in-frame clones and lacks some. Counted here are about 140,000 clones, 70% to 85% occurring once; the ten biggest clones make up more than 1.5%. Comment on this clone: The antigen is not known.

This CDR3 region has 12 residues. V gave up 2 bases and J gave up 4 bases, with 6 bases separating them. Germline loops: CDR1 LNHNV, CDR2 YYDKDF (reference sequence). The TCR sequence derives from a woman between 35 and 50 years old in good health and CMV-seronegative. The specimen was PBMCs. J is TRBJ2-7 and V is TRBV15; tentative D call: TRBD1 (5 bases). The CDR3 sequence is CATSRRGYEQYF. The CDR3 DNA reads as TGTGCCACCAGCAGAAGGGGTTACGAGCAGTACTTC.